Listed here are 30 T cell receptor beta chains from one sample, sequenced in a study of T cells in Graves' hyperthyroidism and ophthalmopathy. Template material for amplifying TCR beta CDR3 regions consisted of RNA transcripts. HTBI primers were the set used in a first-round RT-PCR of the TCR CDR3. In TCRdb, the multiplex PCR reads were re-called with MiXCR into one record per CDR3 protein. The top ten hold over 45% of the sample, which has about half a million distinct CDR3 sequences, just under 20% seen once. The sequenced sample consisted of blood. These receptors all stem from a man aged 40-49 years with Graves' ophthalmopathy.

This clonotype has just a few counts. This chain uses TRBV18 with TRBJ1-2, with 9 bases aligning to TRBD1. The CDR3 has 15 residues. Germline V gives CDR1 KGHSH, CDR2 LQKENI. The V and J ends lost 3 bases and 2 bases, in that order; junction bases with no gene match: 4. The CDR3 bases are TGTGCCAGCTCACCTGGGACAGGGTTAAACTATGGCTACACCTTC. It yields the protein CASSPGTGLNYGYTF.

The chain has TRBV9 and TRBJ1-1; the match to TRBD1 covers 7 bases. Losses at the gene ends were 2 bases for V and 4 bases for J; bases not matched to a gene: 5. Germline V gene lookup returns CDR1 SGDLS and CDR2 YYNGEE. This CDR3 region has 14 residues. Written as DNA, the CDR3 is TGTGCCAGCAGCGTTTTTGCAGGGGGCACTGAAGCTTTCTTT. It codes for CASSVFAGGTEAFF.

This clonotype was detected only a few times. The chain employs TRBV20-1 and TRBJ2-2; D call uncertain. Trimming removed 0 bases from V and 7 bases from J, with 6 bases in between. The germline gives CDR1 DFQATT, CDR2 SNEGSKA (reference sequence). This CDR3 is 12 amino acids long. The CDR3 DNA is TGCAGTGCTAGAGATCGCGTCGGGGAGCTGTTTTTT. Translation: CSARDRVGELFF.

This clonotype was counted many times. The V gene is TRBV20-1, the J gene TRBJ2-1; 7 bases agree with TRBD1. The germline gives CDR1 DFQATT, CDR2 SNEGSKA (reference sequence). The junction had 9 bases not matched to a gene; V was cut back by 6 bases and J by 4 bases. The CDR3 totals 14 residues. The CDR3 DNA reads TGCAGTGCATTACAGGGGCCGAAATACAATGAGCAGTTCTTC. This encodes CSALQGPKYNEQFF.

This clonotype was seen at least ten times. This chain uses TRBV27 with TRBJ2-1; no clear D. The CDR3 consists of 14 residues. V shed 4 bases and J shed 4 bases, with 11 bases lying between them. Per the germline V gene, CDR1 is MNHEY and CDR2 is SMNVEV (reference sequence). The CDR3 sequence is CASSWASSYNEQFF. As DNA, the CDR3 is TGTGCCAGCAGTTGGGCGTCCTCTTACAATGAGCAGTTCTTC.

The genes are TRBV19 and TRBJ1-2; D uncertain. In germline, CDR1 is LNHDA, CDR2 SQIVND (reference sequence). V dropped 3 bases and J dropped 8 bases, with 19 bases sitting between them. The CDR3 covers 15 residues. DNA for the CDR3: TGTGCCAGTAGTATGCGCGTAGATGGCCCCGGGGGCTACACCTTC. This encodes CASSMRVDGPGGYTF.

In the case of this clonotype: Possible read error: a much larger clone is one base away. The rearrangement links TRBV2 to TRBJ1-4; D ambiguous. V lost 3 bases, J lost 6 bases, and 11 bases lay in between. The CDR3 runs 14 residues. The germline gives CDR1 SNHLY, CDR2 FYNNEI. DNA for the CDR3: TGTGCCAGCAGTGAGACAAGGATCTATGAAAAACTGTTTTTT. The encoded protein is CASSETRIYEKLFF.

V gene TRBV29-1 combines with J gene TRBJ1-1, with D uncertain. The ends were cut back, 3 bases at V and 4 bases at J, with 6 bases in the middle. CDR1 and CDR2 (germline): SQVTM, ANQGSEA. This CDR3 is built from 11 residues. The CDR3, as DNA: TGCAGCGTTGACCGGGTCACTGAAGCTTTCTTT. It yields the protein CSVDRVTEAFF.

This clonotype showed up many times. The J gene is TRBJ2-7, the V gene TRBV24-1; 7 bases line up with TRBD2. J gave up 3 bases and V 3 bases, and 10 bases lay outside the gene matches. This CDR3 region has 16 residues. CDR1 is KGHDR and CDR2 is SFDVKD in the germline V gene. CDR3 sequence reads: CATSDGGVKEGYEQYF. In DNA, the CDR3 is TGTGCCACCAGTGATGGGGGGGTAAAGGAGGGCTACGAGCAGTACTTC.

This clonotype was counted only a few times. The chain uses TRBV20-1 and TRBJ2-7; TRBD1 matches 9 bases. The CDR3 covers 14 residues. In germline, CDR1 is DFQATT, CDR2 SNEGSKA (reference sequence). J was trimmed by 0 bases and V by 2 bases; bases with no gene match: 2. CDR3 region: CSARTGQGSYEQYF. CDR3 sequence (DNA): TGCAGTGCTAGAACGGGACAGGGCTCCTACGAGCAGTACTTC.

Many counts were recorded for this clonotype. The chain uses TRBV27 and TRBJ1-1; unclear D gene. Germline V CDR1 and CDR2: MNHEY, SMNVEV (reference sequence). V was pared by 0 bases and J by 1 base, with 9 bases between. This CDR3 region has 15 residues. The DNA for the CDR3 is TGTGCCAGCAGTTTATCCCAGGCCGCGAACACTGAAGCTTTCTTT. It specifies CASSLSQAANTEAFF.

The chain links TRBV18 to TRBJ2-5; 8 bases line up with TRBD2. The germline CDR1 and CDR2 sequences are KGHSH and LQKENI. CDR3 length equals 15 residues. J lost 5 bases, V lost 3 bases, and 8 bases had no gene match. CDR3 DNA: TGTGCCAGCTCACCGATCGGGAGGGCCGGGGAGACCCAGTACTTC. Its translation: CASSPIGRAGETQYF.

The sample holds one count of this clonotype. V gene TRBV11-2 combines with J gene TRBJ2-1; 16 bases agree with TRBD2. The V gene end was trimmed by 8 bases and the J gene end by 9 bases; junction bases not matched to a gene: 19. The CDR3 extends over 19 amino acids. Germline V CDR1 and CDR2: SGHAT, FQNNGV. The CDR3 DNA reads TGTGCCAGCGGATACCCCCCTACCGGGACTAGCGGGAGGGCCTTTGAGCAGTTCTTC. This gives the protein CASGYPPTGTSGRAFEQFF.

CDR3 residues: CSAVTGLGYEQYF. DNA of the CDR3: TGCAGTGCTGTGACAGGCCTGGGCTACGAGCAGTACTTC. This rearrangement joins TRBV20-1 to TRBJ2-7, with D maybe TRBD1 (6 bases). Trimming cost V 5 bases and J 3 bases, with 14 bases left between them. The CDR3 length is 13 residues. Germline lookup yields CDR1 DFQATT and CDR2 SNEGSKA (reference sequence).

The V and J genes are TRBV9 and TRBJ2-2; the D call may be TRBD1 or TRBD2 (5 bases each). Germline CDR1 reads SGDLS; CDR2 reads YYNGEE. With 5 bases removed from V and 5 bases from J, the gap between germline ends came to 16 bases. This CDR3 is built from 15 residues. The CDR3 DNA reads as TGTGCCAGCAGGGGCCCGGGACCTCCGACCGGGGAGCTGTTTTTT. This gives the protein CASRGPGPPTGELFF.

This sequence joins TRBV15 and TRBJ2-7; the D is unclear. The CDR3 runs 15 residues. V gave up 0 bases and J gave up 0 bases, with 9 bases separating them. Germline lookup yields CDR1 LNHNV and CDR2 YYDKDF (reference sequence). The CDR3 spells CATSRDSGSSYEQYF. Here the CDR3 DNA reads TGTGCCACCAGCAGAGATTCCGGCAGCTCCTACGAGCAGTACTTC.

The genes are TRBV19 and TRBJ2-7; D might be TRBD1 or TRBD2, each matching 7 bases. The V and J ends lost 6 bases and 3 bases respectively, with 18 bases between them. Germline V lookup: CDR1 LNHDA, CDR2 SQIVND (reference sequence). This CDR3 region has 15 residues. The CDR3: CASRPPGGANYEQYF. CDR3 DNA: TGTGCCAGTAGACCCCCAGGGGGGGCGAACTACGAGCAGTACTTC. Using reference TRBV19 and TRBJ2-7 for the parts outside the CDR3, the full variable domain is DGGITQSPKYLFRKEGQNVTLSCEQNLNHDAMYWYRQDPGQGLRLIYYSQIVNDFQKGDIAEGYSVSREKKESFPLTVTSAQKNPTAFYLCASRPPGGANYEQYFGPGTRLTVT.

V and J are TRBV3-1 and TRBJ2-1, with 12 bases lining up with TRBD2. The CDR3 runs to 17 residues. Per the germline V gene, CDR1 is LGHDT and CDR2 is YNNKEL (reference sequence). V lost 4 bases and J lost 8; bases outside the gene matches: 12. CDR3 protein: CASSPFLAGGSGDEQFF. The CDR3 DNA reads TGTGCCAGCAGCCCTTTTCTAGCGGGGGGGTCGGGCGATGAGCAGTTCTTC.

The chain uses TRBV6-1 and TRBJ1-2; 8 nucleotides line up with TRBD1. This CDR3 spans 15 amino acids. CDR1 is MNHNS, CDR2 SASEGT, per germline. J lost 4 bases, V lost 6 bases, and 10 bases had no gene match. The CDR3: CASSISQGASYGYTF. The CDR3 DNA follows: TGTGCCAGCAGCATCAGTCAGGGGGCATCCTATGGCTACACCTTC.

This clonotype came up many times. This sequence joins TRBV11-3 and TRBJ1-2, with D possibly TRBD1 on 5 matching bases. This CDR3 is built from 16 residues. Between the trimmed V and J ends, which lost 3 bases and 6 bases, there was a span of 20 bases. Germline values: CDR1 SGHNT, CDR2 YENEEA. This CDR3 is CASSLAKCLGPDGYTF. Written as DNA, the CDR3 is TGTGCCAGCAGCTTGGCGAAGTGTTTGGGGCCTGATGGCTACACCTTC.

For this clonotype: A much larger clone differs from this one at a single base, so this may be a read error. Here the CDR3 omits its conserved ending phenylalanine or tryptophan, so a read error is the likely source. The chain links TRBV20-1 to TRBJ2-7; 8 bases are a match to TRBD2. This CDR3 is built from 13 residues. Per the germline V gene, CDR1 is DFQATT and CDR2 is SNEGSKA (reference sequence). The V segment lost 7 bases and the J segment 4 bases; nucleotides outside the gene matches: 9. In nucleotides, the CDR3 is TGCAGTGTTGGGAGTCCGGGAGGGTACGAGCAGTACTCC. Protein sequence: CSVGSPGGYEQYS.

This clonotype was detected a few times. The V call is TRBV7-9, the J call TRBJ1-1; possible D gene TRBD1, 5 bases. Looked up from germline, CDR1 is SEHNR and CDR2 is FQNEAQ (reference sequence). The CDR3 spans 13 residues. The V end lost 8 bases, the J end lost 5 bases, and 15 bases lay between the germline ends. In nucleotides, the CDR3 is TGTGCCAGCTGGCGGGACGGAGGGACTGAAGCTTTCTTT. This sequence encodes CASWRDGGTEAFF.

This clonotype was detected many times. The CDR3 region is CAWSWGRATNEKLFF. The CDR3 DNA is TGTGCCTGGAGTTGGGGCCGTGCAACTAATGAAAAACTGTTTTTT. The V call is TRBV30, the J call TRBJ1-4, with a possible D match to TRBD1 (5 bases). The germline V and J ends were trimmed by 2 bases and 0 bases, with 10 bases remaining between them. CDR1 GTSNPN and CDR2 SVGIG come from the germline V gene (reference sequence). This CDR3 is built from 15 residues.

This clonotype was seen more than once but under ten times. V and J are TRBV7-9 and TRBJ2-7; D may be TRBD1 (7 bases). The CDR3 extends over 16 amino acids. The V gene's germline CDR1 is SEHNR and CDR2 FQNEAQ (reference sequence). V was cut by 5 bases and J by 3 bases, with 20 bases left in between. CDR3 protein: CASSQYRGTEFYEQYF. In DNA form, the CDR3 reads TGTGCCAGCAGCCAATACCGCGGGACAGAATTCTACGAGCAGTACTTC.

This clonotype was seen a handful of times. The chain has TRBV12-3 or TRBV12-4 and TRBJ1-1; tentatively, D is TRBD1 (6 bases). Deletions cut 5 bases from V and 11 bases from J, with 12 bases between. The CDR3 consists of 11 residues. In DNA, the CDR3 is TGTGCCAGCAGTCTGGACAGAGGCGCTTTCTTT. It yields the protein CASSLDRGAFF.

This clonotype occurred a few times. The genes are TRBV6-2 or TRBV6-3 and TRBJ1-3; a possible D gene is TRBD1 (5 bases). Germline V gene lookup returns CDR1 MNHEY and CDR2 SVGEGT. The CDR3 covers 16 residues. Trimming took off 6 bases at V and 0 bases at J, with 15 bases between the two ends. CDR3 DNA: TGTGCCAGCAGCCAAGAACGGGGCATCTCTGGAAACACCATATATTTT. Its translation is CASSQERGISGNTIYF.

The gene calls are TRBV5-1 and TRBJ2-1; 14 bases are a match to TRBD2. There are 17 residues in the CDR3. From germline, CDR1 is SGHRS and CDR2 YFSETQ. The ends lost 7 bases at V and 0 bases at J; junction bases unmatched: 6. The CDR3 loop is CASRLGLAGGSYNEQFF. The CDR3 DNA sequence: TGCGCCAGCCGCCTAGGACTAGCGGGAGGCTCCTACAATGAGCAGTTCTTC. The variable domain in full, completed from reference TRBV5-1 and TRBJ2-1, reads KAGVTQTPRYLIKTRGQQVTLSCSPISGHRSVSWYQQTPGQGLQFLFEYFSETQRNKGNFPGRFSGRQFSNSRSEMNVSTLELGDSALYLCASRLGLAGGSYNEQFFGPGTRLTVL.

V gene TRBV7-2 combines with J gene TRBJ2-7; D may be TRBD1 (6 bases). Trimming stripped 9 bases from V and 2 bases from J, with 14 bases between. CDR3 size: 13 residues. Germline V CDR1 and CDR2: SGHTA, FQGNSA. CDR3 amino acids: CASSRTATYEQYF. The CDR3 coding sequence is TGTGCCAGTAGTCGGACAGCAACCTACGAGCAGTACTTC. Complete variable domain (other parts from reference TRBV7-2 and TRBJ2-7): GAGVSQSPSNKVTEKGKDVELRCDPISGHTALYWYRQSLGQGLEFLIYFQGNSAPDKSGLPSDRFSAERTGGSVSTLTIQRTQQEDSAVYLCASSRTATYEQYFGPGTRLTVT.

This chain links TRBV12-5 with TRBJ1-1; maybe TRBD1 (5 bases). V lost 8 bases and J lost 5, with 15 bases in between. The CDR3 runs to 13 residues. Germline assignment: CDR1 LGHNT and CDR2 FRNRAP. This CDR3 is CASKGPGETEAFF. The CDR3 region has the DNA TGTGCTAGTAAAGGCCCGGGGGAGACTGAAGCTTTCTTT.

This clonotype was observed many times. The chain employs TRBV27 and TRBJ2-1; D remains ambiguous. CDR1 and CDR2 from the germline V gene are MNHEY and SMNVEV (reference sequence). The V and J ends lost 6 bases and 7 bases respectively, with 13 bases between them. The length of the CDR3 is 13 residues. This CDR3 reads CASSPTSINEQFF. Here the CDR3 DNA reads TGTGCCAGCAGCCCCACGAGTATTAATGAGCAGTTCTTC.